These 29 T cell receptor beta chains came from one sample sequenced in a study of T cells of healthy individuals (dated by TCRdb to the late 2010s). Library creation used 5' RACE. The instrument given in TCRdb is Illumina MiSeq. TCRdb itself trimmed the public reads at Q25 with fastp, ran MiXCR and retained productive beta chains. Identical CDR3 protein sequences are pooled into one entry, listed with their most common genes and DNA. The sample table holds some 100,000 distinct CDR3 sequences, of which approximately 15% were seen once. Roughly 6.2% of the sample belongs to the ten largest clones. Receptors were obtained from a human donor in good health.

Note on this clonotype: A much larger clone differs by one base, so this may be a read error. This chain connects TRBV7-9 to TRBJ2-5; 9 nucleotides match TRBD1. This CDR3 spans 15 amino acids. The V and J ends lost 5 bases and 1 base, in that order; junction bases with no gene match: 5. CDR1 and CDR2 from the germline V gene are SEHNR and FQNEAQ (reference sequence). Written as DNA, the CDR3 is TGTGCCAGCAGCAGACACAGGGGGCGCCAAGAGACCCAGTACTTC. This codes for CASSRHRGRQETQYF. Full variable domain (outside the CDR3, taken from reference TRBV7-9 and TRBJ2-5): DTGVSQNPRHKITKRGQNVTFRCDPISEHNRLYWYRQTLGQGPEFLTYFQNEAQLEKSRLLSDRFSAERPKGSFSTLEIQRTEQGDSAMYLCASSRHRGRQETQYFGPGTRLLVL.

This chain uses TRBV2 with TRBJ2-7; D not resolved. The germline V and J ends were trimmed by 0 bases and 1 base, with 7 bases remaining between them. The CDR3 totals 14 residues. Germline lookup yields CDR1 SNHLY and CDR2 FYNNEI. The CDR3 sequence is CASSEAAVSYEQYF. DNA of the CDR3: TGTGCCAGCAGTGAAGCGGCGGTTTCCTACGAGCAGTACTTC.

This chain joins TRBV4-3 and TRBJ1-6, with D perhaps matching TRBD1 (5 bases). Germline V gene data show CDR1 as LGHNA and CDR2 as YSLEER. There are 15 residues in the CDR3. The V and J ends lost 0 bases and 8 bases respectively, with 11 bases between them. The CDR3 bases are TGCGCCAGCAGCCAAGATTGGGGGTGGGATTCACCCCTCCACTTT. Its protein product is CASSQDWGWDSPLHF.

This clonotype was seen ten or more times. The chain carries TRBV19 and TRBJ1-5; no clear D gene. Germline CDR1 LNHDA, CDR2 SQIVND (reference sequence). Trimming shortened V by 3 bases and J by 5 bases, and 8 bases separated the two germline ends. The CDR3 sequence is 13 residues long. CDR3 residues: CASSITGDQPQHF. The DNA of the CDR3 is TGTGCCAGTAGTATCACCGGTGATCAGCCCCAGCATTTT.

This clonotype appeared many times. The gene calls are TRBV18 and TRBJ1-2; D perhaps matches TRBD1 (6 bases). Per the germline V gene, CDR1 is KGHSH and CDR2 is LQKENI. Trimming took off 0 bases at V and 4 bases at J, with 9 bases between the two ends. The CDR3 runs 14 residues. CDR3 bases: TGTGCCAGCTCACCACCGGGACACCGCTATGGCTACACCTTC. Amino acid sequence: CASSPPGHRYGYTF.

The chain carries TRBV2 and TRBJ1-5; D possibly corresponds to TRBD1 (6 bases). Trimming took off 2 bases at V and 6 bases at J, with 17 bases between the two ends. From germline, CDR1 is SNHLY and CDR2 FYNNEI. There are 16 residues in the CDR3. The CDR3 loop reads CASSEIRGQSGQPQHF. The CDR3 bases are TGTGCCAGCAGTGAAATTCGGGGGCAGTCGGGTCAGCCCCAGCATTTT.

The chain joins TRBV5-6 to TRBJ1-3, with TRBD1 as a possible D gene (6 bases). Trimming took off 2 bases at V and 0 bases at J, with 9 bases between the two ends. The germline gives CDR1 SGHDT, CDR2 YYEEEE. This CDR3 comprises 15 residues. CDR3 in DNA: TGTGCCAGCAGCTTCTGGACAGTCTCTGGAAACACCATATATTTT. It specifies CASSFWTVSGNTIYF.

The chain links TRBV12-3 or TRBV12-4 to TRBJ2-3, with 7 bases matching TRBD2. The CDR3 is 15 amino acids. Trimming removed 2 bases from V and 4 bases from J; junction bases left unmatched: 6. CDR3 protein: CASSLYRTRSDTQYF. The CDR3 DNA is TGTGCCAGCAGTTTATATCGGACTAGGTCAGATACGCAGTATTTT.

V gene TRBV20-1 combines with J gene TRBJ1-2; no reliable D call. This CDR3 contains 10 residues. V was pared by 0 bases and J by 4 bases, with 0 bases between. CDR1 and CDR2 from the germline V gene are DFQATT and SNEGSKA (reference sequence). CDR3 sequence reads: CSARDYGYTF. CDR3 coding DNA: TGCAGTGCTAGAGACTATGGCTACACCTTC.

This clonotype was counted a few times. CDR3 nucleotides: TGTGCCAGCAGCTGGACTAGCAACACCGGGGAGCTGTTTTTT. Translation: CASSWTSNTGELFF. The chain has TRBV27 and TRBJ2-2, with 8 positions matching TRBD2. V shed 6 bases and J 2 bases; nucleotides not matched to a gene: 2. Germline loops: CDR1 MNHEY, CDR2 SMNVEV (reference sequence). CDR3 size: 14 residues.

The table lists this clonotype with a few counts. This sequence joins TRBV6-2 or TRBV6-3 and TRBJ2-1; maybe TRBD2 (6 bases). The CDR3 runs 12 residues. The germline CDR1 and CDR2 sequences are MNHEY and SVGEGT. The CDR3 reads CPSRDGGNEQFF. The CDR3 DNA sequence: TGTCCCTCGAGGGACGGGGGCAATGAGCAGTTCTTC.

V is TRBV18 and J is TRBJ1-1; TRBD1 might be the D (5 bases). The CDR3 length is 15 residues. V gave up 0 bases and J gave up 0 bases, with 8 bases separating them. The germline V gene encodes CDR1 KGHSH and CDR2 LQKENI. This chain's CDR3 is CASSPPGAMNTEAFF. The CDR3 nucleotides read TGTGCCAGCTCACCACCCGGGGCGATGAACACTGAAGCTTTCTTT.

The rearrangement uses TRBV5-6 and TRBJ2-7, with D possibly called TRBD1 or TRBD2 (6 bases each). V was cut by 3 bases and J by 4 bases, with 17 bases left in between. This CDR3 region has 15 residues. Germline assignment: CDR1 SGHDT and CDR2 YYEEEE. The DNA of the CDR3 is TGTGCCAGCAGCTCTCGGACAGAGGGGAGGTACGAGCAGTACTTC. It encodes CASSSRTEGRYEQYF.

V usage is TRBV12-3 or TRBV12-4 and J usage is TRBJ2-6; D is undetermined. V lost 6 bases to trimming and J lost 2 bases, with 8 bases between them. The CDR3 runs 14 residues. The chain's CDR3 is CASSGRTGANVLTF. The CDR3 nucleotides read TGTGCCAGCAGCGGACGAACTGGGGCCAACGTCCTGACTTTC.

This clonotype has more than one count but fewer than ten. V usage is TRBV15 and J usage is TRBJ1-4; the D gene is possibly TRBD1 (5 bases). The germline gives CDR1 LNHNV, CDR2 YYDKDF (reference sequence). This CDR3 comprises 16 residues. V lost 2 bases to trimming and J lost 8 bases, with 18 bases between them. The DNA for the CDR3 is TGTGCCACCAGCAGAAACCGGGACCTTATCGTGGAAAAACTGTTTTTT. Translating gives CATSRNRDLIVEKLFF.

The chain employs TRBV6-2 or TRBV6-3 and TRBJ1-2; 7 bases are a match to TRBD1. The germline V gene has CDR1 MNHEY and CDR2 SVGEGT. V shed 6 bases and J 2 bases; nucleotides not matched to a gene: 9. CDR3 length: 15 residues. CDR3 region: CASSLFGQANYGYTF. As DNA, the CDR3 is TGTGCCAGCAGCCTATTCGGACAGGCGAACTATGGCTACACCTTC.

V and J are TRBV24-1 and TRBJ2-3; TRBD1 aligns across 9 bases. The germline V gene encodes CDR1 KGHDR and CDR2 SFDVKD. The CDR3 is 16 residues long. With V trimmed by 1 base and J by 0 bases, 1 base remained unmatched. The CDR3, as DNA: TGTGCCACCAGTGATTTAGGACAGGGGAGCACAGATACGCAGTATTTT. The encoded protein is CATSDLGQGSTDTQYF.

This clonotype was observed at least ten times. The rearrangement joins TRBV20-1 to TRBJ2-1; no clear D. This CDR3 is built from 11 residues. V lost 3 bases, J lost 5 bases, and 5 bases lay in between. Germline CDR1 and CDR2: DFQATT and SNEGSKA (reference sequence). As DNA, the CDR3 is TGCAGTGCTAGTAACAACAATGAGCAGTTCTTC. Its translation is CSASNNNEQFF.

The rearrangement joins TRBV5-1 to TRBJ1-1; 7 bases map to TRBD1. The J segment lost 5 bases and the V segment lost 0 bases, leaving 7 bases of the junction unmatched. Looked up from germline, CDR1 is SGHRS and CDR2 is YFSETQ. This CDR3 is built from 15 residues. CDR3 DNA: TGCGCCAGCAGCTTGGAGGGGACAGTTTTTACTGAAGCTTTCTTT. The encoded protein is CASSLEGTVFTEAFF.

The chain uses TRBV6-2 or TRBV6-3 and TRBJ2-4; D is perhaps TRBD2 (5 bases). CDR1 is MNHEY and CDR2 is SVGEGT in the germline V gene. This CDR3 contains 16 residues. V dropped 0 bases and J dropped 14 bases, with 23 bases sitting between them. CDR3 loop: CASSYSGRRFLGQEYF. The CDR3 region has the DNA TGTGCCAGCAGTTACTCGGGCCGGAGGTTCTTAGGTCAGGAGTACTTC.

This clonotype was observed a single time. The genes are TRBV6-1 and TRBJ2-1, with TRBD1 matching over 7 bases. The CDR3 totals 13 residues. The V gene end was trimmed by 4 bases and the J gene end by 7 bases; junction bases not matched to a gene: 4. CDR1 is MNHNS, CDR2 SASEGT, per germline. CDR3 nucleotides: TGTGCCAGCAGTGGAGGGGGCTTGAATGAGCAGTTCTTC. Residues: CASSGGGLNEQFF.

The chain links TRBV10-3 to TRBJ1-6; TRBD1 might be the D (6 bases). The CDR3 covers 16 residues. Germline V gene sequence: CDR1 ENHRY, CDR2 SYGVKD. Deletions cut 2 bases from V and 8 bases from J, with 16 bases between. In DNA, the CDR3 is TGTGCCATCAGTGAGCGTACCGGGACACCTTATTCACCCCTCCACTTT. Protein: CAISERTGTPYSPLHF.

V usage is TRBV3-1 and J usage is TRBJ2-3; D may correspond to TRBD1 or TRBD2 (6 bases each). This CDR3 region has 17 residues. Germline values: CDR1 LGHDT, CDR2 YNNKEL (reference sequence). The ends were cut back, 4 bases at V and 4 bases at J, with 21 bases in the middle. CDR3 residues: CASSRGGGLGEADTQYF. CDR3 in DNA: TGTGCCAGCAGCCGAGGTGGGGGGCTGGGAGAGGCAGATACGCAGTATTTT.

This clonotype occurred a few times. For the CDR3, the DNA is TGTGCCAGCAGCTTAGAGACGGGACAGATCGTCAATGAGCAGTTCTTC. Amino acids: CASSLETGQIVNEQFF. The rearrangement uses TRBV7-6 and TRBJ2-1, with TRBD1 identical over 7 bases. In germline, CDR1 is SGHVS, CDR2 FNYEAQ. V was pared by 1 base and J by 6 bases, with 9 bases of the junction left unmatched. The CDR3 extends over 16 amino acids.

This clonotype was detected a few times. The chain couples TRBV6-2 or TRBV6-3 to TRBJ2-2; possibly TRBD1 or TRBD2 for D (5 bases each). The CDR3 has 15 amino acids. Germline CDR1 and CDR2: MNHEY and SVGEGT. V was trimmed by 1 base and J by 2 bases, leaving 8 bases between them. The CDR3 spells CASSYFRGNTGELFF. The DNA for the CDR3 is TGTGCCAGCAGTTACTTTCGGGGCAACACCGGGGAGCTGTTTTTT.

This clonotype was counted between two and nine times. J is TRBJ1-2 and V is TRBV28, with TRBD1 matching over 8 bases. This CDR3 region has 13 residues. The V and J ends lost 6 bases and 4 bases, in that order; junction bases with no gene match: 4. Per the germline V gene, CDR1 is MDHEN and CDR2 is SYDVKM. Here the CDR3 DNA reads TGTGCCAGCAGCAGGGGGCGGTTCTATGGCTACACCTTC. Protein sequence: CASSRGRFYGYTF.

J is TRBJ2-6 and V is TRBV28; D remains unclear. The CDR3 sequence is 18 residues long. Trimming left V 3 bases short and J 3 bases short, with 18 bases between. Per the germline V gene, CDR1 is MDHEN and CDR2 is SYDVKM. CDR3 DNA: TGTGCCAGCAGTTTCGTCTTACGGATCTCTGGTGGGGCCAACGTCCTGACTTTC. Amino acid sequence: CASSFVLRISGGANVLTF.

The rearrangement links TRBV6-6 to TRBJ2-1, with D unclear. Trimming took off 4 bases at V and 4 bases at J, with 17 bases between the two ends. The V gene's germline CDR1 is MNHNY and CDR2 SVGAGI (reference sequence). The CDR3 consists of 16 residues. The chain's CDR3 is CASSSVPKRYYNEQFF. In DNA form, the CDR3 reads TGTGCCAGCAGTTCGGTTCCGAAAAGATATTACAATGAGCAGTTCTTC.

This rearrangement joins TRBV11-2 to TRBJ1-1; weak D call: TRBD1 (5 bases). The CDR3 spans 13 residues. The germline CDR1 and CDR2 sequences are SGHAT and FQNNGV. V was shortened by 2 bases and J by 6 bases, with 10 bases between the two germline ends. The CDR3 DNA follows: TGTGCCAGCAGCTTACAGGGTGGCCCTGAAGCTTTCTTT. Its protein is CASSLQGGPEAFF.